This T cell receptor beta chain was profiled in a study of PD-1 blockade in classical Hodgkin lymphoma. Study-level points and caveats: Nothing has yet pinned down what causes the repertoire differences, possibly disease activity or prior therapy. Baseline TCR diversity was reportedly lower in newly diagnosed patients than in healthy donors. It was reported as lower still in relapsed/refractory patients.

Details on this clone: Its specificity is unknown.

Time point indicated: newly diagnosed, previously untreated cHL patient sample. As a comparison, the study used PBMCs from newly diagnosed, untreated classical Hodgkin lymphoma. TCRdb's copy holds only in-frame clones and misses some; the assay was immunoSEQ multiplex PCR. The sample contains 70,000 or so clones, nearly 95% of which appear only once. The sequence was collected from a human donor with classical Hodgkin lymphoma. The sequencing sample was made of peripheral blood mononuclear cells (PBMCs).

CDR3 coding DNA: TGTGCCAGCTCCAGGTCCTCATACGAGCAGTACTTC. Its protein product is CASSRSSYEQYF. The chain uses TRBV18 and TRBJ2-7; D is ambiguous. Trimming cost V 6 bases and J 4 bases, with 10 bases left between them. The CDR3 runs 12 residues. Germline values: CDR1 KGHSH, CDR2 LQKENI.